Given below is one T cell receptor (beta chain) in context. The data were obtained in a study of blood T cell repertoires in COVID-19. Study details: PBMCs, B-cell-depleted T cells, or T cells provided the cDNA or gDNA that made up the material.

This CDR3 is 13 amino acids long. With 2 bases removed from V and 6 bases from J, the gap between germline ends came to 9 bases. CDR1 and CDR2 from the germline V gene are SGHRS and YFSETQ. Exposed enrollees encountered a COVID-19 case at some point within 2 weeks before study entry. Generated by immunoSEQ multiplex PCR, the TCRdb table keeps only in-frame clones and is missing some. In the table there are 150,000 to 200,000 clones, 80% to 85% of which are singletons. V usage is TRBV5-1 and J usage is TRBJ1-5; D ambiguous. The sequenced sample was PBMCs or T cells enriched from blood (not recorded which). The sequence was collected from a woman in her twenties or thirties who had been exposed to COVID-19. CDR3 protein: CASSFGRGQPQHF. The CDR3 DNA reads TGCGCCAGCAGCTTCGGTAGAGGTCAGCCCCAGCATTTT.